This T cell receptor beta chain was recorded in a study of T cells after yellow fever vaccination. Study-wide findings and caveats: Once the booster was given, most primary-vaccination clones reappeared, at approximately 97% for CD4 and more than 85% for CD8. Abundant clonotypes from the bulk population could have been carried over as contaminants into FACS-sorted repertoires.

Researchers made TCR cDNA using 5'RACE template switching, and this step added a universal primer site and UMIs. MiXCR, run by TCRdb on the 5' RACE reads, gives a single entry per CDR3 protein. The sample comprises under 400,000 distinct CDR3 sequences, about 12% of which are singletons, and about 3% rests with the top ten. The V and J ends lost 0 bases and 10 bases, in that order; junction bases with no gene match: 16. Germline lookup yields CDR1 SGHDT and CDR2 YYEEEE. This CDR3 is 18 amino acids long. This clonotype turned up a few times. Its cognate antigen is unknown. V and J are TRBV5-6 and TRBJ1-6; 7 bases map to TRBD1. This specimen consisted of CD4+ T cells sorted from PBMCs, obtained 15 days after the yellow fever booster vaccination. This receptor was taken from a man aged 18-30 years who received the YFV17D yellow fever vaccine. The CDR3 DNA reads as TGTGCCAGCAGCTTGGTTGGGACAGCAATTACGGAAGCGTCACCCCTCCACTTT. Its protein is CASSLVGTAITEASPLHF.